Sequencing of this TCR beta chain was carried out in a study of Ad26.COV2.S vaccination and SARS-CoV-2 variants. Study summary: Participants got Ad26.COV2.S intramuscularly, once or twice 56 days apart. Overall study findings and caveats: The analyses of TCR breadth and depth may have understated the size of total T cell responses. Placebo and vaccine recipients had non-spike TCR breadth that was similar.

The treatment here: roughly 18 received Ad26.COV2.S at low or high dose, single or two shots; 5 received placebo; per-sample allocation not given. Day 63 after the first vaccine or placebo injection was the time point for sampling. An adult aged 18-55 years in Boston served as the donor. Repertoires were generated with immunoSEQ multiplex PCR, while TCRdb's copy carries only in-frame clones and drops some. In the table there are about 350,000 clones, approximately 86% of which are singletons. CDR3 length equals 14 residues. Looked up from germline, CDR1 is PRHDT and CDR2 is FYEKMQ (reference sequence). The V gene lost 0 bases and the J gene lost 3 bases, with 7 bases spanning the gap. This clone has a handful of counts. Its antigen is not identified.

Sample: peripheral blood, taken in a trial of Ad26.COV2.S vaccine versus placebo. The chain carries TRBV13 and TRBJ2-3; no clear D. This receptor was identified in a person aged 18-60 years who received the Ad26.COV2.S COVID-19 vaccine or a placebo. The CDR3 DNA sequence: TGTGCCAGCAGCTTAGGCATCGGTACAGATACGCAGTATTTT. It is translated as CASSLGIGTDTQYF.